Below are 2 T cell receptor beta chains sequenced from a single sample in a study of shared clonotypes between healthy human individuals. Naive-designated CD8 cells lacked CD45RO, were positively enriched for CCR7, and omitted terminally differentiated effector memory CD45RA+ cells. Data came from immunoSEQ multiplex PCR; TCRdb stores just in-frame clones and leaves some out. The sample yields about 2 million clones, roughly 95% seen once. Input material: naive CD8+ T cells sorted from blood. These receptors originate from a man between 18 and 35 years old in good health.

The chain couples TRBV27 to TRBJ2-1; a possible D gene is TRBD1 (5 bases). From germline, CDR1 is MNHEY and CDR2 SMNVEV (reference sequence). The V and J ends lost 5 bases and 10 bases respectively, with 12 bases between them. The CDR3 is 12 amino acids. The CDR3 DNA is TGTGCCAGCAGTACGACAGTAAAGGAGCAGTTCTTC. Amino acids: CASSTTVKEQFF.

About this clone itself: Different DNA sequences within this sample yield the same CDR3. The rearrangement uses TRBV9 and TRBJ2-7; D is unclear. The length of the CDR3 is 13 residues. Germline CDR1 is SGDLS and CDR2 is YYNGEE. The germline V and J ends were trimmed by 4 bases and 2 bases, with 10 bases remaining between them. The CDR3 sequence is CASSPSPAYEQYF. CDR3 nucleotides: TGTGCCAGCAGCCCCTCTCCCGCCTACGAGCAGTACTTC.